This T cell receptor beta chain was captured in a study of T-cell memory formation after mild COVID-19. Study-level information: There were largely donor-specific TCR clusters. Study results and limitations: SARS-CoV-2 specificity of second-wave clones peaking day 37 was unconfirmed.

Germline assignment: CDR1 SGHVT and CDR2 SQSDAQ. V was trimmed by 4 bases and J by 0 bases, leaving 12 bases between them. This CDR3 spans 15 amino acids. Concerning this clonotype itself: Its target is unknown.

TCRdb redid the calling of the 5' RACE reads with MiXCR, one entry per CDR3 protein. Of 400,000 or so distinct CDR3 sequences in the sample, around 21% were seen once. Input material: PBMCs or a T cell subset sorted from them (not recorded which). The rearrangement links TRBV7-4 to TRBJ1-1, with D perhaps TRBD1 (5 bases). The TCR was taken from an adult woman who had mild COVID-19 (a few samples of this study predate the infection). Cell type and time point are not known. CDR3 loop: CASSWGDGMNTEAFF. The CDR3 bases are TGTGCCAGCAGCTGGGGGGACGGAATGAACACTGAAGCTTTCTTT.